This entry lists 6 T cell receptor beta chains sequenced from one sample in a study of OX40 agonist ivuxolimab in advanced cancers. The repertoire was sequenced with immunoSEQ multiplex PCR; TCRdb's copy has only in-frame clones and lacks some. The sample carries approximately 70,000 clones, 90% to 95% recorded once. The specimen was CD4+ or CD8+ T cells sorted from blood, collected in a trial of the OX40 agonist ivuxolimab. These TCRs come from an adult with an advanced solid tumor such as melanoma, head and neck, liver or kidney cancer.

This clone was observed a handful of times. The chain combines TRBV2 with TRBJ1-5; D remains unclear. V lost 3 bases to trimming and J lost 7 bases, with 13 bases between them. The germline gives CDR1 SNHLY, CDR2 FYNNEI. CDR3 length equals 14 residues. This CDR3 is CASSDINVGQPQHF. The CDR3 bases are TGTGCCAGCAGTGATATTAACGTCGGGCAGCCCCAGCATTTT.

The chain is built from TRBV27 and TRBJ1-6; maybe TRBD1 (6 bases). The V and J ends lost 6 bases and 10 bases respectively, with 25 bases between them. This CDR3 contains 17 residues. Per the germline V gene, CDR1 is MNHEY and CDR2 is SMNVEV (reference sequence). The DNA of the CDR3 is TGTGCCAGCAGACAAACCGCAGTTTCGGGGGCTAGATCACCCCTCCACTTT. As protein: CASRQTAVSGARSPLHF.

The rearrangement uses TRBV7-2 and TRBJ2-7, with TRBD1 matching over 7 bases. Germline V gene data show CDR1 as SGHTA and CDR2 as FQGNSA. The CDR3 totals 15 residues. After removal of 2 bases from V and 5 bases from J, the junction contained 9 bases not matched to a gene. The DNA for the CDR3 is TGTGCCAGCAGCTTAAGTACAGGGGTGATGCACGAGCAGTACTTC. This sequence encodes CASSLSTGVMHEQYF.

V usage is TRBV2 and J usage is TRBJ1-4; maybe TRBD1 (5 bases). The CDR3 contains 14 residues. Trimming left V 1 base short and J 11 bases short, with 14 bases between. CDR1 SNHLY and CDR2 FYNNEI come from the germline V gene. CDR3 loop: CASSEGGALRKLFF. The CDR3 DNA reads TGTGCCAGCAGTGAAGGAGGGGCGTTGCGGAAACTGTTTTTT.

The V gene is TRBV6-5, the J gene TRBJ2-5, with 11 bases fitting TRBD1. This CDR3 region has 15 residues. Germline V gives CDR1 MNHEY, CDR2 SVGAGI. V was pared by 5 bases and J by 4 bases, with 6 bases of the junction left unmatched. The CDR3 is CASSRVDRGRETQYF. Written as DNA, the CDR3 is TGTGCCAGCAGTCGAGTGGACAGGGGGCGAGAGACCCAGTACTTC.

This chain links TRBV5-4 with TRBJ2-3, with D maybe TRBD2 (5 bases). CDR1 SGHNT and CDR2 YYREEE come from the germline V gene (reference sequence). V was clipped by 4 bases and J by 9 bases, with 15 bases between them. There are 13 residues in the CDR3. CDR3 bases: TGTGCCAGCAGCCCTGGTAGTGAGGGAACGCAGTATTTT. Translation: CASSPGSEGTQYF.